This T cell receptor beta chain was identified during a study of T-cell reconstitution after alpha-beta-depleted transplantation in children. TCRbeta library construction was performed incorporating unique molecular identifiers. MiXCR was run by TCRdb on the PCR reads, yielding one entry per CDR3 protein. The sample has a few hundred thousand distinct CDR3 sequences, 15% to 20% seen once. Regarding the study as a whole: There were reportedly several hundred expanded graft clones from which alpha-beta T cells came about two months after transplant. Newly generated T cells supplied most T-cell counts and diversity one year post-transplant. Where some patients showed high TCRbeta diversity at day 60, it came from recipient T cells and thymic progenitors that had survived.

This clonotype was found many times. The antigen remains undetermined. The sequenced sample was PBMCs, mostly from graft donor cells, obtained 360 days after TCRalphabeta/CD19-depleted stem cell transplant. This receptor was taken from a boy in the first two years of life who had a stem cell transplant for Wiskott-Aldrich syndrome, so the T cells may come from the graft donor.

The CDR3: CATSDYGRSVTDTQYF. For the CDR3, the DNA is TGTGCCACCAGTGACTACGGACGGAGTGTAACAGATACGCAGTATTTT. V usage is TRBV24-1 and J usage is TRBJ2-3; D unresolved. CDR1 is KGHDR, CDR2 SFDVKD, per germline. This CDR3 region has 16 residues. The ends were cut back, 4 bases at V and 3 bases at J, with 16 bases in the middle.